The 24 T cell receptor beta chains listed next were all sequenced from one sample in a study of CD8 T cells in Susac syndrome. An input of about 0.5 to 1 ug of RNA was subjected to reverse transcription using random hexamers. TCRdb re-called the immunoSEQ multiplex PCR reads with MiXCR, one entry per CDR3 protein. Of some 150,000 distinct CDR3 sequences listed, 95% to 96% are singletons. The material sequenced was CD8+ T cells from PBMCs. These receptors were collected from a human donor with multiple sclerosis.

The table lists this clonotype with a count of one. V gene TRBV30 combines with J gene TRBJ2-3; D gene uncertain. CDR1 and CDR2 from the germline V gene are GTSNPN and SVGIG (reference sequence). V was pared by 6 bases and J by 3 bases, with 16 bases between. The CDR3 consists of 14 residues. The DNA of the CDR3 is TGTGCCTGTATTCCCCAATTCGGGACAGATACGCAGTATTTT. Translated: CACIPQFGTDTQYF.

In its sample, this clonotype was seen a few times. The J gene is TRBJ2-7, the V gene TRBV27; D is possibly TRBD1 (6 bases). Trimming pared 3 bases from V and 4 bases from J, leaving 7 bases between. The germline V gene encodes CDR1 MNHEY and CDR2 SMNVEV (reference sequence). This CDR3 is 12 amino acids long. CDR3 sequence (DNA): TGTGCCAGCAGTTTGAGGGGGTACGAGCAGTACTTC. Its protein is CASSLRGYEQYF.

V is TRBV10-3 and J is TRBJ1-1, with TRBD1 matching over 11 bases. This CDR3 has 14 residues. Germline CDR1 and CDR2: ENHRY and SYGVKD. V was pared by 9 bases and J by 0 bases, with 3 bases of the junction left unmatched. The CDR3: CAIWTGGMNTEAFF. CDR3 bases: TGTGCCATATGGACAGGGGGCATGAACACTGAAGCTTTCTTT.

The rearrangement joins TRBV12-3 or TRBV12-4 to TRBJ2-7; the D is unclear. The CDR3 has 15 amino acids. The V gene lost 5 bases and the J gene lost 2 bases, with 16 bases spanning the gap. The CDR3 here is CASSLGLPRAYEQYF. DNA of the CDR3: TGTGCCAGCAGTCTCGGGTTACCCCGGGCCTACGAGCAGTACTTC.

The V and J genes are TRBV9 and TRBJ2-7; tentatively, D is TRBD1 or TRBD2 (5 bases each). Trimming shortened V by 1 base and J by 7 bases, and 15 bases separated the two germline ends. CDR1 is SGDLS and CDR2 is YYNGEE in the germline V gene. CDR3 size: 14 residues. CDR3 protein: CASSVSRGVREQYF. In DNA form, the CDR3 reads TGTGCCAGCAGCGTATCCCGAGGGGTGCGGGAGCAGTACTTC.

Concerning this clonotype: Its ends do not fully match the called genes, so a read error is possible. This chain links TRBV29-1 with TRBJ2-2, with unresolved D. The CDR3 loop spans 12 amino acids. CDR1 is SQVTM, CDR2 ANQGSEA, per germline. As DNA, the CDR3 is TGCAGCGTTGTGGGAAGAGCCGGCGAGCTGTTTTTT. This encodes CSVVGRAGELFF.

The chain links TRBV7-9 to TRBJ2-7, with D tentatively TRBD1 or TRBD2 (5 bases each). The V and J ends lost 5 bases and 3 bases respectively, with 11 bases between them. Germline V gives CDR1 SEHNR, CDR2 FQNEAQ (reference sequence). The CDR3 extends over 13 amino acids. CDR3 in amino acids: CASSPGTVYEQYF. The CDR3 DNA sequence: TGTGCCAGCAGCCCCGGGACGGTCTACGAGCAGTACTTC. Supplemented by reference TRBV7-9 and TRBJ2-7, the full variable domain reads DTGVSQNPRHKITKRGQNVTFRCDPISEHNRLYWYRQTLGQGPEFLTYFQNEAQLEKSRLLSDRFSAERPKGSFSTLEIQRTEQGDSAMYLCASSPGTVYEQYFGPGTRLTVT.

The chain combines TRBV5-1 with TRBJ1-5; the D gene is possibly TRBD1 (5 bases). From germline, CDR1 is SGHRS and CDR2 YFSETQ. The V gene lost 0 bases and the J gene lost 4 bases, with 17 bases spanning the gap. CDR3 length: 17 amino acids. The CDR3 loop is CASSLEIETGSNQPQHF. In nucleotides, the CDR3 is TGCGCCAGCAGCTTGGAAATTGAAACAGGTTCAAATCAGCCCCAGCATTTT. Full variable domain (outside the CDR3, taken from reference TRBV5-1 and TRBJ1-5): KAGVTQTPRYLIKTRGQQVTLSCSPISGHRSVSWYQQTPGQGLQFLFEYFSETQRNKGNFPGRFSGRQFSNSRSEMNVSTLELGDSALYLCASSLEIETGSNQPQHFGDGTRLSIL.

V usage is TRBV30 and J usage is TRBJ1-5; TRBD1 matches 10 bases. Germline V gene lookup returns CDR1 GTSNPN and CDR2 SVGIG (reference sequence). With 1 base clipped from V and 8 bases from J, the junction kept 5 bases outside the gene matches. The CDR3 sequence is 14 residues long. The CDR3 DNA sequence: TGTGCCTGGAGTGAGGGACAGGGGATTAAGCCCCAGCATTTT. It encodes CAWSEGQGIKPQHF.

The CDR3 is CAWSRRRSEMNTEAFF. CDR3 nucleotides: TGTGCCTGGAGCCGCCGGAGGTCCGAAATGAACACTGAAGCTTTCTTT. The chain links TRBV30 to TRBJ1-1; D not resolved. CDR1 is GTSNPN, CDR2 SVGIG, per germline (reference sequence). The CDR3 totals 16 residues. With 3 bases removed from V and 0 bases from J, the gap between germline ends came to 17 bases.

The chain employs TRBV5-1 and TRBJ2-1; TRBD1 might be the D (5 bases). The germline CDR1 and CDR2 sequences are SGHRS and YFSETQ. The CDR3 totals 11 residues. Trimming pared 3 bases from V and 12 bases from J, leaving 10 bases between. The CDR3 is CASSYAGMQFF. CDR3 sequence (DNA): TGCGCCAGCAGCTATGCAGGGATGCAGTTCTTC.

This clonotype turned up a few times. The rearrangement links TRBV3-1 to TRBJ2-3; TRBD2 matches at 11 bases. Germline V gives CDR1 LGHDT, CDR2 YNNKEL (reference sequence). V lost 4 bases, J lost 2 bases, and 8 bases stayed unmatched. CDR3 size: 17 residues. CDR3 loop: CASSLRGLAEITDTQYF. The CDR3 bases are TGTGCCAGCAGCCTGCGGGGACTAGCGGAAATCACAGATACGCAGTATTTT.

The chain recombines TRBV5-1 with TRBJ2-7, with a weak D call TRBD1 (6 bases). Germline loops: CDR1 SGHRS, CDR2 YFSETQ. The V end lost 1 base, the J end lost 3 bases, and 11 bases lay between the germline ends. This CDR3 spans 14 amino acids. The CDR3 DNA follows: TGCGCCAGCAGCTTGACGCAGGGGTTCTACGAGCAGTACTTC. Translated: CASSLTQGFYEQYF.

The chain recombines TRBV29-1 with TRBJ2-3; D may match TRBD1 or TRBD2 (5 bases each). The V end lost 1 base, the J end lost 4 bases, and 15 bases lay between the germline ends. Looked up from germline, CDR1 is SQVTM and CDR2 is ANQGSEA. This CDR3 is 15 amino acids long. The CDR3 DNA follows: TGCAGCGTTGAAGCGGGGAGAGGGGATCCAGATACGCAGTATTTT. It specifies CSVEAGRGDPDTQYF.

The CDR3 region has the DNA TGTGCCAGCAGCACGCAGCCGAGTAATCAGCCCCAGCATTTT. Its protein is CASSTQPSNQPQHF. This chain uses TRBV6-6 with TRBJ1-5; D unclear. The germline V gene encodes CDR1 MNHNY and CDR2 SVGAGI (reference sequence). The CDR3 totals 14 residues. V was trimmed by 6 bases and J by 4 bases, leaving 13 bases between them.

The sample holds one count of this clonotype. V and J are TRBV20-1 and TRBJ2-7, with D tentatively TRBD2 (5 bases). Germline-derived CDR1 and CDR2 are DFQATT and SNEGSKA (reference sequence). The CDR3 runs to 14 residues. V lost 6 bases and J lost 3, with 18 bases in between. The CDR3 bases are TGCAGTGCAAGCGATATAACCCGGGGCTACGAGCAGTACTTC. It specifies CSASDITRGYEQYF.

About this clonotype itself: The junction departs from germline at one end; a sequencing error may be responsible. The rearrangement links TRBV5-1 to TRBJ1-2, with 9 bases matching TRBD1. The CDR3 runs to 15 residues. Germline V gene lookup returns CDR1 SGHRS and CDR2 YFSETQ. In DNA, the CDR3 is TGCGCCAGCAGTTTGGGACAGGGCCCCAACTATGGCTACACCTTC. Translating gives CASSLGQGPNYGYTF. The full variable domain, its missing parts supplied by reference TRBV5-1 and TRBJ1-2, is KAGVTQTPRYLIKTRGQQVTLSCSPISGHRSVSWYQQTPGQGLQFLFEYFSETQRNKGNFPGRFSGRQFSNSRSEMNVSTLELGDSALYLCASSLGQGPNYGYTFGSGTRLTVV.

V and J are TRBV12-3 or TRBV12-4 and TRBJ2-3; TRBD2 matches at 7 bases. With V trimmed by 5 bases and J by 4 bases, 3 bases remained unmatched. This CDR3 comprises 13 residues. The CDR3: CASSVGLADTQYF. For the CDR3, the DNA is TGTGCCAGCAGTGTTGGACTAGCAGATACGCAGTATTTT.

V and J are TRBV3-1 and TRBJ1-6; TRBD1 matches 8 bases. Germline CDR1 is LGHDT and CDR2 is YNNKEL (reference sequence). Germline trimming cut 3 bases from V and 6 bases from J; bases unmatched to any gene: 7. The CDR3 totals 16 residues. The CDR3: CASSQARTGSNSPLHF. The CDR3 DNA is TGTGCCAGCAGCCAGGCCAGGACAGGGAGTAATTCACCCCTCCACTTT.

This sequence joins TRBV27 and TRBJ1-5, with D possibly being TRBD1 (5 bases). The ends were cut back, 8 bases at V and 7 bases at J, with 9 bases in the middle. CDR1 is MNHEY, CDR2 SMNVEV, per germline (reference sequence). The CDR3 has 11 residues. The CDR3 nucleotides read TGTGCCAGCGGTCAGGGACAGCCCCAGCATTTT. Translation: CASGQGQPQHF.

The rearrangement uses TRBV2 and TRBJ1-3; tentatively, D is TRBD1 (6 bases). The CDR3 contains 16 residues. Trimming left V 7 bases short and J 1 base short, with 17 bases between. The germline V gene has CDR1 SNHLY and CDR2 FYNNEI. CDR3 sequence reads: CASTERGARSGNTIYF. The DNA of the CDR3 is TGTGCCAGCACTGAGAGGGGGGCAAGGTCTGGAAACACCATATATTTT.

The chain combines TRBV27 with TRBJ2-3; TRBD1 is a possible D gene (5 bases). CDR1 and CDR2 (germline): MNHEY, SMNVEV (reference sequence). V was trimmed by 7 bases and J by 5 bases, leaving 13 bases between them. There are 13 residues in the CDR3. CDR3 residues: CASIARGEDTQYF. The CDR3 region has the DNA TGTGCCAGCATAGCTAGGGGTGAAGATACGCAGTATTTT.

This chain's CDR3 is CASSRDAGVPDTQYF. In DNA, the CDR3 is TGTGCCAGCAGTCGAGACGCGGGGGTCCCAGATACGCAGTATTTT. V is TRBV5-6 and J is TRBJ2-3; 7 bases are a match to TRBD2. In germline, CDR1 is SGHDT, CDR2 YYEEEE. The CDR3 length is 15 residues. Germline trimming cut 5 bases from V and 4 bases from J; bases unmatched to any gene: 10.

J is TRBJ2-7 and V is TRBV9; 8 bases agree with TRBD2. V trimming: 0 bases; J trimming: 7 bases; junction bases outside the gene matches: 12. Germline values: CDR1 SGDLS, CDR2 YYNGEE. The length of the CDR3 is 16 residues. The CDR3 coding sequence is TGTGCCAGCAGCGTAGCTGAGCGGGGGAACATAATAGAGCAGTACTTC. It codes for CASSVAERGNIIEQYF.